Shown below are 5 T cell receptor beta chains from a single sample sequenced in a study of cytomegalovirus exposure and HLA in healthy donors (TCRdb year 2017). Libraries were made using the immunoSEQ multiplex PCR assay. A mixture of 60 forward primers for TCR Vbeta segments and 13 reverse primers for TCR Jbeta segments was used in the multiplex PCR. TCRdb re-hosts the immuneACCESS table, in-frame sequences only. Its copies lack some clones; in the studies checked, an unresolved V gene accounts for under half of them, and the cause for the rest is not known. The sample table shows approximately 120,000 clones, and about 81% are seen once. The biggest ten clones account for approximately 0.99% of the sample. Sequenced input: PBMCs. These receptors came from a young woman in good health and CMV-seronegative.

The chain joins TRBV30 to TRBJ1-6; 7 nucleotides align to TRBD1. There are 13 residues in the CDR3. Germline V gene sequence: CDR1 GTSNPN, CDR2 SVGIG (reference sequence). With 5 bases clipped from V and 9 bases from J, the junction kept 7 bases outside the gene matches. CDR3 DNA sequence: TGTGCCTGGGCCCGGGACAGTATTTCACCCCTCCACTTT. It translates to CAWARDSISPLHF.

Here the CDR3 reads CASSRWDSSTGELFF. The CDR3, as DNA: TGTGCCAGTAGTCGCTGGGACAGCTCCACCGGGGAGCTGTTTTTT. The rearrangement links TRBV19 to TRBJ2-2; TRBD1 aligns across 7 bases. Trimming at V came to 5 bases and at J to 4 bases, leaving 7 bases not matched to a gene. CDR1 is LNHDA and CDR2 is SQIVND in the germline V gene (reference sequence). The CDR3 spans 15 residues.

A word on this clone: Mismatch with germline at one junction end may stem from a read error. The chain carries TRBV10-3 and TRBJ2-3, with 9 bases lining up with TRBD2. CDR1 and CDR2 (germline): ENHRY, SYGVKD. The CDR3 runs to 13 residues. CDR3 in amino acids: CTIGREGTDTQYF. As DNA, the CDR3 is TGTACCATCGGGCGGGAGGGGACAGATACGCAGTATTTT.

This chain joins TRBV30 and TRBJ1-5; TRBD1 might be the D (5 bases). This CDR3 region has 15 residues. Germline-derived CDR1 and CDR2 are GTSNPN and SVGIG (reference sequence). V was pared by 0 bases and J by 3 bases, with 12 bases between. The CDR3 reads CAWSVLAGINQPQHF. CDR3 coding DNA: TGTGCCTGGAGTGTATTGGCAGGGATCAATCAGCCCCAGCATTTT.

This chain's CDR3 is CASKKDRTSYEQYF. CDR3 sequence (DNA): TGCGCCAGCAAGAAGGACAGGACCTCCTACGAGCAGTACTTC. This chain joins TRBV10-1 and TRBJ2-7; 7 nucleotides match TRBD1. The CDR3 runs to 14 residues. Germline V gene sequence: CDR1 WNHNN, CDR2 SYGVQD (reference sequence). With V trimmed by 7 bases and J by 0 bases, 6 bases remained unmatched.